This TCR beta chain was sequenced in a study of tissue T cells after allogeneic stem cell transplantation. Study observations and caveats: Sampling depth was limited, and the cohort was small and clinically varied. Within patients, tissue anatomy strongly shaped TCR repertoire composition. Tissue-detected TCR repertoire was only partly captured by blood and spleen T cells.

V shed 5 bases, J shed 5 bases, and the junction held 7 bases outside the gene matches. The CDR3 contains 14 residues. Looked up from germline, CDR1 is NNHNN and CDR2 is SYGAGS (reference sequence). TCRbeta CDR3 was sequenced at survey depth with template counts. Method: immunoSEQ multiplex PCR; TCRdb's copy keeps in-frame clones and lacks some. The sample carries tens of thousands of clones, roughly 72% recorded once. With respect to this clone: Antigen specificity is unknown. Mouse gene names and germline throughout. The read is 1 residue too short to cover the CDR3 end, so that end is filled in from the germline J gene.

This sequence joins TRBV13-2 and TRBJ2-5, with 8 positions matching TRBD1. The sequence was obtained from a female BALB/c mouse in good health. The MHC haplotype recorded for the strain is H2-d. What was sequenced was spleen. The part of the CDR3 DNA that was read is TGTGCCAGCGGCCGACAGGGGCGGGGAGACACCCAGTAC. Its protein is CASGRQGRGDTQY. The whole CDR3 is CASGRQGRGDTQYF.